Below are 20 T cell receptor beta chains sequenced from a single sample in a study of PD-1 blockade in mismatch repair-deficient tumors. Some clones are missing from TCRdb's copy, which holds only in-frame ones; the method was immunoSEQ multiplex PCR. The profile covers approximately 38,000 clones, with approximately 85% appearing a single time and over 3% taken by the ten largest. The sequencing here drew on peripheral blood, taken approximately 78 weeks after starting pembrolizumab. These receptors were taken from an adult with mismatch repair-deficient cancer.

This chain uses TRBV19 with TRBJ2-1, with D unclear. V was cut by 0 bases and J by 6 bases, with 12 bases left in between. The CDR3 extends over 15 amino acids. Germline V CDR1 and CDR2: LNHDA, SQIVND (reference sequence). The CDR3 sequence: CASSIEGSFSNEQFF. The CDR3 DNA reads TGTGCCAGTAGTATAGAGGGAAGTTTCTCCAATGAGCAGTTCTTC.

The J gene is TRBJ2-3, the V gene TRBV15; 7 bases are shared with TRBD2. J gave up 1 base and V 2 bases, and 6 bases lay outside the gene matches. The CDR3 has 16 amino acids. The germline V gene has CDR1 LNHNV and CDR2 YYDKDF (reference sequence). CDR3 DNA: TGTGCCACCAGCAGAACTACTAGCGCCCGCACAGATACGCAGTATTTT. As protein: CATSRTTSARTDTQYF. The whole variable domain, remainder taken from reference TRBV15 and TRBJ2-3, is DAMVIQNPRYQVTQFGKPVTLSCSQTLNHNVMYWYQQKSSQAPKLLFHYYDKDFNNEADTPDNFQSRRPNTSFCFLDIRSPGLGDTAMYLCATSRTTSARTDTQYFGPGTRLTVL.

J is TRBJ2-5 and V is TRBV5-4, with TRBD2 matching over 7 bases. Germline values: CDR1 SGHNT, CDR2 YYREEE (reference sequence). The CDR3 consists of 15 residues. J lost 2 bases, V lost 4 bases, and 8 bases had no gene match. CDR3 in amino acids: CASSRSEGGQETQYF. The CDR3 DNA reads as TGTGCCAGCAGCCGTAGCGAGGGAGGGCAAGAGACCCAGTACTTC.

This chain connects TRBV5-8 to TRBJ1-3, with D possibly being TRBD1 (6 bases). CDR3 length: 15 amino acids. Germline loops: CDR1 SGHTS, CDR2 YDEGEE. The V end lost 0 bases, the J end lost 1 base, and 8 bases lay between the germline ends. The CDR3 DNA is TGTGCCAGCAGCTTGGTAGGGGGGTCTGGAAACACCATATATTTT. This gives the protein CASSLVGGSGNTIYF.

The CDR3 coding sequence is TGTGCCAGCAGCTCGCAGCTCCGGAACACTGAAGCTTTCTTT. It translates to CASSSQLRNTEAFF. The J gene is TRBJ1-1, the V gene TRBV7-9; no definite D call. CDR1 and CDR2 from the germline V gene are SEHNR and FQNEAQ (reference sequence). The CDR3 extends over 14 amino acids. Trimming pared 4 bases from V and 1 base from J, leaving 10 bases between.

The chain combines TRBV11-3 with TRBJ2-5; D remains ambiguous. Trimming shortened V by 5 bases and J by 5 bases, and 9 bases separated the two germline ends. CDR1 and CDR2 (germline): SGHNT, YENEEA. This CDR3 contains 12 residues. The CDR3 nucleotides read TGTGCCAGCAGCCTAAATGGGGAGACCCAGTACTTC. Translation gives CASSLNGETQYF.

In nucleotides, the CDR3 is TGCGCCAGCAGCCAAGATCATTCGGGCTCCCGCGAGCAGTACTTC. Its protein is CASSQDHSGSREQYF. The rearrangement joins TRBV4-3 to TRBJ2-7, with unresolved D. Germline-derived CDR1 and CDR2 are LGHNA and YSLEER. CDR3 length: 15 amino acids. The germline V and J ends were trimmed by 0 bases and 6 bases, with 15 bases remaining between them.

This sequence joins TRBV5-8 and TRBJ2-2; 7 bases are a match to TRBD2. The ends lost 2 bases at V and 3 bases at J; junction bases unmatched: 7. CDR1 is SGHTS and CDR2 is YDEGEE in the germline V gene. The CDR3 sequence is 16 residues long. In nucleotides, the CDR3 is TGTGCCAGCAGCTTCCTCCGGGAGGCGTACACCGGGGAGCTGTTTTTT. Its protein is CASSFLREAYTGELFF. Complete variable domain (other parts from reference TRBV5-8 and TRBJ2-2): EAGVTQSPTHLIKTRGQQATLRCSPISGHTSVYWYQQALGLGLQFLLWYDEGEERNRGNFPPRFSGRQFPNYSSELNVNALELEDSALYLCASSFLREAYTGELFFGEGSRLTVL.

The chain employs TRBV6-1 and TRBJ1-2, with D perhaps matching TRBD1 (6 bases). V was clipped by 6 bases and J by 5 bases, with 13 bases between them. Germline V lookup: CDR1 MNHNS, CDR2 SASEGT. This CDR3 comprises 13 residues. CDR3 in DNA: TGTGCCAGCAGAACTGGACAGTCTTATGGCTACACCTTC. This sequence encodes CASRTGQSYGYTF.

Only one count was recorded for this clone. The chain recombines TRBV4-2 with TRBJ1-4; D unclear. Trimming left V 0 bases short and J 0 bases short, with 11 bases between. Germline-derived CDR1 and CDR2 are LGHNA and YNFKEQ. The CDR3 loop spans 17 amino acids. The CDR3 DNA is TGTGCCAGCAGCCAAGATTGGGCGCTCGCAACTAATGAAAAACTGTTTTTT. Its translation: CASSQDWALATNEKLFF.

This clone appeared a single time. The V call is TRBV30, the J call TRBJ2-3; tentative D call: TRBD2 (5 bases). Germline V CDR1 and CDR2: GTSNPN, SVGIG (reference sequence). Trimming took off 0 bases at V and 2 bases at J, with 9 bases between the two ends. The CDR3 contains 14 residues. CDR3 in amino acids: CAWSVGGFTDTQYF. CDR3 sequence (DNA): TGTGCCTGGAGTGTAGGCGGGTTCACAGATACGCAGTATTTT.

This clone occurred once. The chain carries TRBV5-1 and TRBJ1-4; D may be TRBD1 (5 bases). The ends were cut back, 0 bases at V and 7 bases at J, with 10 bases in the middle. The CDR3 length is 14 residues. The germline V gene has CDR1 SGHRS and CDR2 YFSETQ. CDR3 loop: CASSLEVGGEKLFF. In nucleotides, the CDR3 is TGCGCCAGCAGCTTGGAGGTCGGGGGTGAAAAACTGTTTTTT.

The genes are TRBV11-2 and TRBJ2-5; no definite D call. CDR3 length: 11 amino acids. In germline, CDR1 is SGHAT, CDR2 FQNNGV. The V gene lost 1 base and the J gene lost 7 bases, with 4 bases spanning the gap. DNA for the CDR3: TGTGCCAGCAGCTTAGGACGGACCCAGTACTTC. Its protein product is CASSLGRTQYF. Full variable domain (remainder filled in from reference TRBV11-2 and TRBJ2-5): EAGVAQSPRYKIIEKRQSVAFWCNPISGHATLYWYQQILGQGPKLLIQFQNNGVVDDSQLPKDRFSAERLKGVDSTLKIQPAKLEDSAVYLCASSLGRTQYFGPGTRLLVL.

The V and J genes are TRBV29-1 and TRBJ1-1; D is unresolved. Per the germline V gene, CDR1 is SQVTM and CDR2 is ANQGSEA. This CDR3 has 11 residues. Trimming removed 5 bases from V and 3 bases from J, with 7 bases in between. The CDR3 here is CSVCWYTEAFF. The CDR3 DNA is TGCAGCGTTTGCTGGTACACTGAAGCTTTCTTT.

This chain connects TRBV20-1 to TRBJ1-2; D may be TRBD1 (5 bases). This CDR3 is built from 9 residues. The ends were cut back, 7 bases at V and 6 bases at J, with 6 bases in the middle. Germline CDR1 reads DFQATT; CDR2 reads SNEGSKA (reference sequence). CDR3 nucleotides: TGCAGTGTCAGGGATGGCTACACCTTC. It codes for CSVRDGYTF.

CDR3 sequence: CASSLITEPNAFF. CDR3 nucleotides: TGTGCCAGCAGCTTAATCACGGAGCCGAATGCTTTCTTT. The chain couples TRBV11-2 to TRBJ1-1, with D hard to call. The V end lost 2 bases, the J end lost 11 bases, and 15 bases lay between the germline ends. Per the germline V gene, CDR1 is SGHAT and CDR2 is FQNNGV. The CDR3 has 13 amino acids.

The chain carries TRBV30 and TRBJ2-1; either TRBD1 or TRBD2 may fit D (5 bases each). The germline V gene has CDR1 GTSNPN and CDR2 SVGIG (reference sequence). The CDR3 has 17 residues. Trimming shortened V by 0 bases and J by 6 bases, and 21 bases separated the two germline ends. The DNA for the CDR3 is TGTGCCTGGAGTGTACTCTTTAGCGAGAGAAGGGGCAATGAGCAGTTCTTC. As protein: CAWSVLFSERRGNEQFF.

The genes are TRBV5-1 and TRBJ2-1; 8 bases map to TRBD2. Trimming cost V 8 bases and J 4 bases; bases outside gene matches: 26. Germline V gene data show CDR1 as SGHRS and CDR2 as YFSETQ. The CDR3 runs 20 residues. The CDR3 DNA follows: TGCGCCAGTACGACAGAAGAGGGACTAGACACAACGCACGCATACAATGAGCAGTTCTTC. Protein: CASTTEEGLDTTHAYNEQFF.

V usage is TRBV4-1 and J usage is TRBJ2-7, with D unclear. The V gene's germline CDR1 is MGHRA and CDR2 YSYEKL. V shed 0 bases and J shed 2 bases, with 11 bases lying between them. The CDR3 runs 15 residues. The CDR3: CASSQDPDGTYEQYF. CDR3 DNA sequence: TGCGCCAGCAGCCAAGACCCCGACGGTACCTACGAGCAGTACTTC.

The chain joins TRBV6-6 to TRBJ1-2; a possible D gene is TRBD1 (5 bases). V gave up 0 bases and J gave up 6 bases, with 8 bases separating them. Germline CDR1 and CDR2: MNHNY and SVGAGI (reference sequence). This CDR3 has 13 amino acids. As DNA, the CDR3 is TGTGCCAGCAGTTACTCGATGGGGGATGGCTACACCTTC. Its translation is CASSYSMGDGYTF.